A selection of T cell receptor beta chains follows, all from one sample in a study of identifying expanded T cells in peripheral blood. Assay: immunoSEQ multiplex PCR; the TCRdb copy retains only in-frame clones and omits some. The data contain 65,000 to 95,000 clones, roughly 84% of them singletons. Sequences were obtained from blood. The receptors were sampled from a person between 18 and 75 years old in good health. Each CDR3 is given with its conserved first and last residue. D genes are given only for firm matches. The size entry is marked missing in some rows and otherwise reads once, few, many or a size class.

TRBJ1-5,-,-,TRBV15,TGTGCCACCAGCAGAGATGCGGACAGAAGAAATCAGCCCCAGCATTTT,CATSRDADRRNQPQHF
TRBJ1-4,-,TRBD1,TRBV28,TGTGCCAGCACCCCCCCGGGACAGCGTAATGAAAAACTGTTTTTT,CASTPPGQRNEKLFF
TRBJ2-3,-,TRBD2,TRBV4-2,TGTGCCAGCCGGGATCTAGCGGGAGGCACAGATACGCAGTATTTT,CASRDLAGGTDTQYF
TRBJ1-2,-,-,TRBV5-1,TGCGCCAGCAGTCTTGATCCCTCGGACAGAGGAAACTATGGCTACACCTTC,CASSLDPSDRGNYGYTF
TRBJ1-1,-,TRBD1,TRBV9,TGTGCCAGCAGCGTAGTACTAGGGGGCGGAGGAGAAGCTTTCTTT,CASSVVLGGGGEAFF
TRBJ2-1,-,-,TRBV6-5,TGTGCCAGCAGCCCCAGCTCGATCTCCTACAATGAGCAGTTCTTC,CASSPSSISYNEQFF
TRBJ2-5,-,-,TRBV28,TGTGCCAGCAGTTCCGCCGCCGGCCAGTACTTC,CASSSAAGQYF
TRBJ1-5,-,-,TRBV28,TGTGCCAGCAGTTCCCCCCCGGGTAGCAATCAGCCCCAGCATTTT,CASSSPPGSNQPQHF
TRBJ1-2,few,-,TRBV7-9,TGTGCCATCTCAGACCGAGCTAACTATGGCTACACCTTC,CAISDRANYGYTF
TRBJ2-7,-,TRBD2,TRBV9,TGTGCCAGCAGCCCCCAAGTCGCGGGAGGCTCCTACGAGCAGTACTTC,CASSPQVAGGSYEQYF
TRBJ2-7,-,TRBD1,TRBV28,TGTGCCAGCAGTTCACCTGAAGGGGGCCTGTACGAGCAGTACTTC,CASSSPEGGLYEQYF
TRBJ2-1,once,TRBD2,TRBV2,TGTGCCAGCAGCGTCGGACTAGCGGGAGGGAGGGAGCAGTTCTTC,CASSVGLAGGREQFF
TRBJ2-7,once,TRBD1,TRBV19,TGTGCCAGTAGTATAACAGGGGATCCTCTCTACGAGCAGTACTTC,CASSITGDPLYEQYF
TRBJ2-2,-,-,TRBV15,TGTGCCACCAGCAGGGCAGAGGGGACCGGGGAGCTGTTTTTT,CATSRAEGTGELFF
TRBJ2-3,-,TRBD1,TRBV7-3,TGTGCCAGCAGCCCCGGACAGGGCACAGATACGCAGTATTTT,CASSPGQGTDTQYF
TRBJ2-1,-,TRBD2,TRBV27,TGTGCCAGCAGTTTATGGCAGGGAACTAGCGGGAGCTACAATGAGCAGTTCTTC,CASSLWQGTSGSYNEQFF
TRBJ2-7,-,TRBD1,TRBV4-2,TGTGCCAGCAGCCGACGAACGACAGGGGGGAACGAGCAGTACTTC,CASSRRTTGGNEQYF
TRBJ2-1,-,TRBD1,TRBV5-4,TGTGCCAGCAGTTATTCATCCGGGACAGGCTACAATGAGCAGTTCTTC,CASSYSSGTGYNEQFF
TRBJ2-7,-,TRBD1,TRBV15,TGTGCCACCAGCAGGGACAGGGGCGAGCAGTACTTC,CATSRDRGEQYF
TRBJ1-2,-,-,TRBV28,-,CASSTSDSNYGYTF
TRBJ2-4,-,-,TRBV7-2,TGTGCCAGCAGCCCAGTGGGGGGCGTAGGAAACATTCAGTACTTC,CASSPVGGVGNIQYF
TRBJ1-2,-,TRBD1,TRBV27,TGTGCCAGCAGGCCGGGACAGGACGGCTATGGCTACACCTTC,CASRPGQDGYGYTF
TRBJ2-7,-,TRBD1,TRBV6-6,TGTGCCAGCAGTGATTCGACAGGGCACAGCTACGAGCAGTACTTC,CASSDSTGHSYEQYF
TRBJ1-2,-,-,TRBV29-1,TGCAGCGTCACTCCACAATACCGGGACGGAGGATATGGCTACACCTTC,CSVTPQYRDGGYGYTF
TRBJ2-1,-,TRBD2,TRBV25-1,TGTGCCAGCAGTGAAGTAGCGGGAGGGCCTATAGAGCAGTTCTTC,CASSEVAGGPIEQFF
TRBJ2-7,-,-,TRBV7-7,TGTGCTAGCAGCTTAGGGCCCACAGGGCTAGACTCAACCTACGAGCAGTACTTC,CASSLGPTGLDSTYEQYF
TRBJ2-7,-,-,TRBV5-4,TGTGCCAGCAGCTTGGGGGGGACCAGCTACGAGCAGTACTTC,CASSLGGTSYEQYF
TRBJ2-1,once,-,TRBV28,TGTGCCAGCAGCCTTCCGTTTTACGGCCCTGGCTCCTACAATGAGCAGTTCTTC,CASSLPFYGPGSYNEQFF
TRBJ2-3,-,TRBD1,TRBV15,TGTGCCACCAGAACTGGGACAGGGGGCACAGATACGCAGTATTTT,CATRTGTGGTDTQYF
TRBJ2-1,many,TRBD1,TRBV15,TGTGCCACGAGAGACAGGGGATCGAGCTCCTACAATGAGCAGTTCTTC,CATRDRGSSSYNEQFF
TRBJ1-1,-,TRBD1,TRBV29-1,TGCAGCGTTGATACGACAGGGATTGGTCACACTGAAGCTTTCTTT,CSVDTTGIGHTEAFF
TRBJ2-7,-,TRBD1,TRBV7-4,TGTGCCAGCAGAAGAGACAGGGGGAAGGACGAGCAGTACTTC,CASRRDRGKDEQYF
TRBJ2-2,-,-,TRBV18,TGTGCCAGCTCACCACAACGAGACACCGGGGAGCTGTTTTTT,CASSPQRDTGELFF
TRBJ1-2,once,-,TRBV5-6,TGTGCCAGCAGCTTGGACGGATATGGCTACACCTTC,CASSLDGYGYTF
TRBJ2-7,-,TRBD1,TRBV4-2,TGTGCCAGCAGCTCCTGGACAGGAGCCTACGAGCAGTACTTC,CASSSWTGAYEQYF
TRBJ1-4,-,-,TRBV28,TGTGCCAGCAGTTTAGGGATTGGTGGGGACGTCAGTGAAAAACTGTTTTTT,CASSLGIGGDVSEKLFF
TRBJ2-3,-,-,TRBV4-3,TGCGCCAGCAGCCAAGAATTACCCCGGAGGGGAGAAGATACGCAGTATTTT,CASSQELPRRGEDTQYF
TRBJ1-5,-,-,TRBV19,TGTGCCAGTAGTATCCAGAATCAGCCCCAGCATTTT,CASSIQNQPQHF
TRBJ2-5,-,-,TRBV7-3,TGTGCCAGCAGCCTAAATGGGGGAGTTGAGACCCAGTACTTC,CASSLNGGVETQYF
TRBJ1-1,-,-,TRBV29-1,TGCAGCGTTGAAGATCAGAGGAAGAACACTGAAGCTTTCTTT,CSVEDQRKNTEAFF
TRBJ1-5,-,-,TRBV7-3,TGTGCCAGCAGCTTCGGAGGGTGGCCCCAGCATTTT,CASSFGGWPQHF
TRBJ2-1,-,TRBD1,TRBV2,TGTGCCAGCAAACAGGGGACCTCCTACAATGAGCAGTTCTTC,CASKQGTSYNEQFF
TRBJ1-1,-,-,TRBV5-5,TGTGCCAGCAGCTTGGACAGGGTACCTGAAGCTTTCTTT,CASSLDRVPEAFF
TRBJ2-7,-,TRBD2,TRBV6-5,TGTGCCAGCACGTGGACTAGCGGGAGTTCGCGGGAGCAGTACTTC,CASTWTSGSSREQYF
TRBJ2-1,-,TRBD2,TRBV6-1,TGTGCCAGCAGTGAGACTAGCGGGAGTTATGAGCAGTTCTTC,CASSETSGSYEQFF
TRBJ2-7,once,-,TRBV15,TGTGCCACCAGCAGGGTCGACAGCTACGAGCAGTACTTC,CATSRVDSYEQYF
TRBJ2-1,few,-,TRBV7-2,TGTGCCAGCAGCTTAAACCTTGGGCAGGGCTACAATGAGCAGTTCTTC,CASSLNLGQGYNEQFF